This T cell receptor (beta chain) was obtained from a study of cytomegalovirus exposure and HLA in healthy donors. This CDR3 is built from 15 residues. Deletions cut 4 bases from V and 1 base from J, with 12 bases between. Germline CDR1 and CDR2: SEHNR and FQNEAQ (reference sequence). PCR amplification relied on 60 Vbeta primers (plus 13 Jbeta primers). Profiled with immunoSEQ multiplex PCR; TCRdb holds only in-frame clones, not every one. The table shows approximately 100,000 clones, with roughly 70% occurring only once. This clone appeared a few times. The chain links TRBV7-9 to TRBJ2-3; tentatively, D is TRBD2 (5 bases). Source material: PBMCs. The receptor was derived from a man in his forties in good health and CMV-seropositive. CDR3 coding DNA: TGTGCCAGCAGCTCCACAGCGGTGGGCACAGATACGCAGTATTTT. This sequence encodes CASSSTAVGTDTQYF.